This T cell receptor beta chain was recovered during a study of blood T cell repertoires in COVID-19. About the study: Material from acute and convalescent COVID-19 was sourced from the United States, Italy and Spain.

The V and J ends lost 3 bases and 6 bases respectively, with 22 bases between them. Germline V gives CDR1 MGHRA, CDR2 YSYEKL. This CDR3 contains 17 residues. The authors' processing: Amplifying reference gene primers gave estimates of nucleated cell counts. This table comes from immunoSEQ multiplex PCR, and its TCRdb copy is limited to in-frame clones, with some not included. V, J and clone size are those of that table, while D and trimming were read from the DNA. This repertoire shows about 230,000 clones, more than 75% found once; its top ten account for 11%. This chain connects TRBV4-1 to TRBJ2-3, with D possibly being TRBD2 (6 bases). This TCR came from a middle-aged man with COVID-19, enrolled during active disease. Input material: peripheral blood. CDR3 DNA: TGCGCCAGCAGCCACCCGTCTGGACTAAATAGGTTGGATACGCAGTATTTT. This encodes CASSHPSGLNRLDTQYF.